These 22 T cell receptor beta chains were sequenced from one sample in a study of blood T cell repertoires in COVID-19. The method was immunoSEQ multiplex PCR; TCRdb's version includes in-frame clones alone and lacks a portion of them. Of 120,000 to 150,000 clones listed, roughly 84% are singletons. The sequencing sample was made of peripheral blood. These receptors all come from a young man with COVID-19, enrolled during active disease.

This clone turned up a few times. V usage is TRBV10-1 and J usage is TRBJ2-1; possibly TRBD1 for D (6 bases). The germline V and J ends were trimmed by 2 bases and 8 bases, with 13 bases remaining between them. Germline V gives CDR1 WNHNN, CDR2 SYGVQD (reference sequence). The CDR3 contains 14 residues. The CDR3 sequence is CASSEEQGIDEQFF. CDR3 nucleotide sequence: TGCGCCAGCAGTGAGGAACAGGGTATTGATGAGCAGTTCTTC.

This clone was picked up one time. The gene calls are TRBV27 and TRBJ2-7; 9 bases match TRBD2. The ends lost 6 bases at V and 2 bases at J; junction bases unmatched: 5. This CDR3 comprises 14 residues. The V gene's germline CDR1 is MNHEY and CDR2 SMNVEV (reference sequence). The CDR3 region has the DNA TGTGCCAGCAGACCCGTAGCGGGAGCCTACGAGCAGTACTTC. Amino acids: CASRPVAGAYEQYF.

The genes are TRBV5-1 and TRBJ2-7; D gene uncertain. V lost 0 bases and J lost 1, with 11 bases in between. The CDR3 is made up of 15 amino acids. CDR1 and CDR2 (germline): SGHRS, YFSETQ. CDR3 region: CASSLAGRSSYEQYF. The CDR3 nucleotides are TGCGCCAGCAGCTTGGCCGGCAGGTCGTCCTACGAGCAGTACTTC.

This clone was seen just once. The V gene is TRBV5-1, the J gene TRBJ2-5; maybe TRBD1 (6 bases). With 4 bases removed from V and 5 bases from J, the gap between germline ends came to 18 bases. The V gene's germline CDR1 is SGHRS and CDR2 YFSETQ. This CDR3 spans 15 amino acids. The CDR3 loop reads CASSQTGISVETQYF. The CDR3 bases are TGCGCCAGCAGCCAAACAGGGATATCCGTGGAGACCCAGTACTTC. The entire variable domain, with the rest obtained from reference TRBV5-1 and TRBJ2-5, is as follows: KAGVTQTPRYLIKTRGQQVTLSCSPISGHRSVSWYQQTPGQGLQFLFEYFSETQRNKGNFPGRFSGRQFSNSRSEMNVSTLELGDSALYLCASSQTGISVETQYFGPGTRLLVL.

This sequence joins TRBV4-1 and TRBJ2-3, with 9 bases that match TRBD2. V shed 3 bases and J 6 bases; nucleotides not matched to a gene: 4. Germline V gene sequence: CDR1 MGHRA, CDR2 YSYEKL. The CDR3 has 14 residues. The CDR3 coding sequence is TGCGCCAGCAGCCAGGGACTAGCACCGGATACGCAGTATTTT. This gives the protein CASSQGLAPDTQYF.

This clone was counted only a few times. DNA of the CDR3: TGTGCCAGCAGCCCGGACATCCGTTCTAGCAATCAGCCCCAGCATTTT. Translation: CASSPDIRSSNQPQHF. V is TRBV28 and J is TRBJ1-5; D might be TRBD1 (5 bases). CDR3 length: 16 amino acids. Trimming pared 6 bases from V and 0 bases from J, leaving 15 bases between. CDR1 is MDHEN, CDR2 SYDVKM, per germline. Complete variable domain (other parts from reference TRBV28 and TRBJ1-5): DVKVTQSSRYLVKRTGEKVFLECVQDMDHENMFWYRQDPGLGLRLIYFSYDVKMKEKGDIPEGYSVSREKKERFSLILESASTNQTSMYLCASSPDIRSSNQPQHFGDGTRLSIL.

The genes are TRBV7-9 and TRBJ2-1; D uncertain. This CDR3 contains 13 residues. In germline, CDR1 is SEHNR, CDR2 FQNEAQ (reference sequence). V was cut by 5 bases and J by 6 bases, with 11 bases left in between. For the CDR3, the DNA is TGTGCCAGCAGCCTCCCATCGGGCAATGAGCAGTTCTTC. This gives the protein CASSLPSGNEQFF.

The chain uses TRBV28 and TRBJ2-7; 9 bases map to TRBD1. The germline V gene has CDR1 MDHEN and CDR2 SYDVKM. The CDR3 has 15 amino acids. V trimming: 6 bases; J trimming: 2 bases; junction bases outside the gene matches: 8. CDR3 amino acids: CASSRRDRAAYEQYF. CDR3 bases: TGTGCCAGCAGCCGAAGGGACAGGGCCGCCTACGAGCAGTACTTC.

J is TRBJ2-1 and V is TRBV9, with D perhaps TRBD2 (5 bases). Trimming removed 5 bases at V and 5 bases at J, with 11 bases between. Germline CDR1 is SGDLS and CDR2 is YYNGEE. This CDR3 is built from 13 residues. CDR3 in amino acids: CASRSADDNEQFF. In nucleotides, the CDR3 is TGTGCCAGCAGATCAGCGGACGACAATGAGCAGTTCTTC.

The chain carries TRBV27 and TRBJ1-1, with D perhaps matching TRBD1 (6 bases). V lost 2 bases, J lost 4 bases, and 11 bases lay in between. CDR1 and CDR2 from the germline V gene are MNHEY and SMNVEV (reference sequence). The CDR3 has 14 amino acids. The CDR3 here is CASSLQDSSTEAFF. In DNA, the CDR3 is TGTGCCAGCAGTTTACAGGACAGTAGCACTGAAGCTTTCTTT.

The V gene is TRBV7-8, the J gene TRBJ1-6; 7 bases fit TRBD1. The length of the CDR3 is 15 residues. Looked up from germline, CDR1 is SGHVS and CDR2 is FQNEAQ. Trimming at V came to 6 bases and at J to 1 base, leaving 3 bases not matched to a gene. In DNA form, the CDR3 reads TGTGCCAGCAGGGAACAGGGGTCCTATAATTCACCCCTCCACTTT. It codes for CASREQGSYNSPLHF.

This clone was recorded once. The chain is built from TRBV6-5 and TRBJ1-5; D gene unclear. The CDR3 consists of 15 residues. The V and J ends lost 7 bases and 5 bases respectively, with 18 bases between them. Germline V gives CDR1 MNHEY, CDR2 SVGAGI. CDR3 loop: CASTLEGGWDQPQHF. In nucleotides, the CDR3 is TGTGCCAGCACACTTGAGGGAGGGTGGGATCAGCCCCAGCATTTT.

This chain links TRBV30 with TRBJ1-2; no definite D call. Trimming took 4 bases from V and 4 from J, leaving 19 bases between them. The CDR3 loop spans 15 amino acids. In germline, CDR1 is GTSNPN, CDR2 SVGIG (reference sequence). The CDR3 sequence is CAWISGPLTFYGYTF. In DNA form, the CDR3 reads TGTGCCTGGATATCGGGTCCTCTGACCTTCTATGGCTACACCTTC.

The chain joins TRBV30 to TRBJ2-7; maybe TRBD2 (6 bases). The germline V gene encodes CDR1 GTSNPN and CDR2 SVGIG (reference sequence). Trimming removed 2 bases from V and 5 bases from J, with 19 bases in between. This CDR3 has 15 amino acids. Here the CDR3 DNA reads TGTGCCTGGAGTCACCCGAAGGGCTCGGGGGACGAGCAGTACTTC. Translation: CAWSHPKGSGDEQYF. Complete variable domain (other parts from reference TRBV30 and TRBJ2-7): SQTIHQWPATLVQPVGSPLSLECTVEGTSNPNLYWYRQAAGRGLQLLFYSVGIGQISSEVPQNLSASRPQDRQFILSSKKLLLSDSGFYLCAWSHPKGSGDEQYFGPGTRLTVT.

This rearrangement joins TRBV5-5 to TRBJ1-2, with D possibly TRBD1 on 5 matching bases. From germline, CDR1 is SGHKS and CDR2 YYEKEE (reference sequence). The CDR3 runs 14 residues. Trimming shortened V by 5 bases and J by 4 bases, and 15 bases separated the two germline ends. The CDR3 sequence is CASRVGGTSYGYTF. In DNA form, the CDR3 reads TGTGCCAGCAGGGTGGGGGGAACGAGCTATGGCTACACCTTC.

The CDR3 coding sequence is TGTGCCAGCACCTCACATGGGGCCAACGTCCTGACTTTC. It encodes CASTSHGANVLTF. This chain uses TRBV28 with TRBJ2-6, with unresolved D. Trimming removed 7 bases at V and 3 bases at J, with 7 bases between. This CDR3 has 13 residues. The germline gives CDR1 MDHEN, CDR2 SYDVKM.

This rearrangement joins TRBV28 to TRBJ2-1, with D perhaps matching TRBD2 (6 bases). The CDR3 covers 13 residues. Germline CDR1 MDHEN, CDR2 SYDVKM. V was pared by 4 bases and J by 12 bases, with 16 bases between. The CDR3 DNA is TGTGCCAGCAGTTCCCATCAGGTCGGGAGGCAGTTCTTC. Residues: CASSSHQVGRQFF.

V gene TRBV2 combines with J gene TRBJ1-2; 8 bases match TRBD1. CDR1 and CDR2 (germline): SNHLY, FYNNEI. The J segment lost 3 bases and the V segment lost 5 bases, leaving 8 bases of the junction unmatched. The CDR3 runs to 15 residues. In nucleotides, the CDR3 is TGTGCCAGCAGTTCTAGGAGACAGGGGCACTATGGCTACACCTTC. Translated, it gives CASSSRRQGHYGYTF.

The V and J genes are TRBV10-3 and TRBJ1-3, with TRBD1 matching 7 bases. The V gene end was trimmed by 11 bases and the J gene end by 3 bases; junction bases not matched to a gene: 7. Germline CDR1 ENHRY, CDR2 SYGVKD. The CDR3 runs 13 residues. As DNA, the CDR3 is TGTGCCGCGCAGGGGGTTGATGGAAACACCATATATTTT. Translating it yields CAAQGVDGNTIYF.

The chain couples TRBV10-3 to TRBJ2-7; a weak D match, TRBD2 (5 bases). Germline CDR1 is ENHRY and CDR2 is SYGVKD. V lost 7 bases and J lost 4, with 14 bases in between. The CDR3 is 13 amino acids. The CDR3 sequence: CAIKPGRDYEQYF. The CDR3 region has the DNA TGTGCCATCAAACCTGGGAGAGATTACGAGCAGTACTTC.

The V and J genes are TRBV28 and TRBJ2-3; no reliable D call. The V gene lost 7 bases and the J gene lost 6 bases, with 11 bases spanning the gap. Looked up from germline, CDR1 is MDHEN and CDR2 is SYDVKM. This CDR3 is built from 12 residues. For the CDR3, the DNA is TGTGCCAGCATCGGAGCCCCGGATACGCAGTATTTT. Amino acid sequence: CASIGAPDTQYF.

The chain carries TRBV5-4 and TRBJ2-1; D may be TRBD2 (5 bases). This CDR3 has 13 residues. The V end was cut by 3 bases, the J end by 3 bases, with 7 bases between. Germline lookup yields CDR1 SGHNT and CDR2 YYREEE (reference sequence). For the CDR3, the DNA is TGTGCCAGCAGCTCAGGACTCTACAATGAGCAGTTCTTC. It codes for CASSSGLYNEQFF.